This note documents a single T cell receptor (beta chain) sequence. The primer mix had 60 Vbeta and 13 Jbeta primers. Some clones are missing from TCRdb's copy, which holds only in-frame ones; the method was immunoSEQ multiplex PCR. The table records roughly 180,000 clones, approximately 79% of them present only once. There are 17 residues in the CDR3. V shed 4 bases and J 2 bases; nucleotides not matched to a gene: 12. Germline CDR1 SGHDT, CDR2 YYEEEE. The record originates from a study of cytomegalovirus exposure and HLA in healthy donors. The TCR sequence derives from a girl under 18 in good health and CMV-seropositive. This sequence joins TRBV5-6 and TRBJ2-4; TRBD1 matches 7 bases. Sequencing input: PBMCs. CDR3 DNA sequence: TGTGCCAGCAGCCCTCACCCAGACAGGGCTACCAAAAACATTCAGTACTTC. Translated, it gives CASSPHPDRATKNIQYF.